This T cell receptor (beta chain) came from a study of CD8+ T cells in alopecia areata. Germline V lookup: CDR1 SQVTM, CDR2 ANQGSEA. The CDR3 consists of 13 residues. V was pared by 8 bases and J by 1 base, with 14 bases between. The table lists this clone with a few counts. Its specificity is unknown. The study's findings and limits: With patients, TCR sharing proved less clear than in mice, a difference possibly related to HLA.

cDNA reverse transcribed from extracted RNA served as the sequencing template. TCRdb keeps only in-frame clones here, not all; method: immunoSEQ multiplex PCR. The sample lists 150,000 to 200,000 clones; roughly 66% were seen once. Treatment described: oral pan-JAK inhibitor, 5-10 mg twice daily. V usage is TRBV29-1 and J usage is TRBJ1-1; a possible D gene is TRBD1 (6 bases). The TCR comes from a human donor with alopecia areata. Sequencing used CD4+ T cells sorted from blood, obtained at week 24, from a patient treated with tofacitinib. The CDR3 nucleotides are TGCAGCTCACTGACGGGGGCGAACACTGAAGCTTTCTTT. This gives the protein CSSLTGANTEAFF.